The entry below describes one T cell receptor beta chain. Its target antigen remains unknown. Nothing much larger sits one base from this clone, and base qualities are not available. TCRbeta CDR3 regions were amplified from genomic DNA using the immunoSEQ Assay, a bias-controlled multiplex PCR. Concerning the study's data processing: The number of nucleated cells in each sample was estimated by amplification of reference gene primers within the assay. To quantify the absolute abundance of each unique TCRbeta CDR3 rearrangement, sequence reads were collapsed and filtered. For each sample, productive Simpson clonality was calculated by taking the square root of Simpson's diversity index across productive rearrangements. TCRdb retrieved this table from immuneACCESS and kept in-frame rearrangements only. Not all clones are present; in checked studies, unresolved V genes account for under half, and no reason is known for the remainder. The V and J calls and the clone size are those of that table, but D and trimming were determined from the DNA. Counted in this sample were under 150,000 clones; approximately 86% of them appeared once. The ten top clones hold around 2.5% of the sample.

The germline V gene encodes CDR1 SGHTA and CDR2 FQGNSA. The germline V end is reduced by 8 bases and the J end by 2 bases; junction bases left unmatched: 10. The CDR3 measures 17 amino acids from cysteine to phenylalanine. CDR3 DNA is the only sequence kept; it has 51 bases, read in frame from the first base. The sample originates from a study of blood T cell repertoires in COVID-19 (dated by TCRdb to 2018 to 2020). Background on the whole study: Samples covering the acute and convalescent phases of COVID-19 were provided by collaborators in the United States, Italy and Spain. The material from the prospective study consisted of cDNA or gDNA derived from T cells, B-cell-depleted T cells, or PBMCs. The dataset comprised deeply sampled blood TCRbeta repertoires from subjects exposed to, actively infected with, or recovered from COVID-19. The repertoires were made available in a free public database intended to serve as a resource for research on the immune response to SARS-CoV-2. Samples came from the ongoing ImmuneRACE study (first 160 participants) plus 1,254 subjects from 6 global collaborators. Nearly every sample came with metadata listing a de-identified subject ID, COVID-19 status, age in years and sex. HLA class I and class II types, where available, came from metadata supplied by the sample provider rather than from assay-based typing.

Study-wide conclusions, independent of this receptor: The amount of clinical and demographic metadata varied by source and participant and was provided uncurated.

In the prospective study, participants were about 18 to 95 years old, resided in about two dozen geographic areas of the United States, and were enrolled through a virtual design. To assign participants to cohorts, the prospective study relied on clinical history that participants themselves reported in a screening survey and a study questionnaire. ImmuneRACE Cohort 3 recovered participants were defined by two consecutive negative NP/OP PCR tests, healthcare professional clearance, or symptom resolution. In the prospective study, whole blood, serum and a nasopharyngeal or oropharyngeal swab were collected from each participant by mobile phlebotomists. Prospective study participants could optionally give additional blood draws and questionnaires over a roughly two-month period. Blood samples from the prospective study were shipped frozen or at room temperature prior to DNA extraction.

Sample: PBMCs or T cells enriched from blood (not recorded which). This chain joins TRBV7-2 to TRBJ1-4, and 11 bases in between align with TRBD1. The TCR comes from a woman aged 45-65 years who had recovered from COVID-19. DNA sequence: TGTGCCAGCGCATCCCAGGACAGGGGGCTGACTAATGAAAAACTGTTTTTT. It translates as CASASQDRGLTNEKLFF. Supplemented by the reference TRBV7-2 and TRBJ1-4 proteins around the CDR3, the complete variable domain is GAGVSQSPSNKVTEKGKDVELRCDPISGHTALYWYRQSLGQGLEFLIYFQGNSAPDKSGLPSDRFSAERTGGSVSTLTIQRTQQEDSAVYLCASASQDRGLTNEKLFFGSGTQLSVL.